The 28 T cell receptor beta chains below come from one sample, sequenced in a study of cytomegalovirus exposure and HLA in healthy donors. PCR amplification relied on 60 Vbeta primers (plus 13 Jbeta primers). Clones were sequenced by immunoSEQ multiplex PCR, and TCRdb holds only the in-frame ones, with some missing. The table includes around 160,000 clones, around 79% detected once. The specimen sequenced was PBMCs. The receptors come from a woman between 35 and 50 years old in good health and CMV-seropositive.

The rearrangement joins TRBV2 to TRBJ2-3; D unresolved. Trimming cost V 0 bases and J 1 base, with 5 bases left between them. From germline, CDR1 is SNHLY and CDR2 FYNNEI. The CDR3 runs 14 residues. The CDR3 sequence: CASSEALRTDTQYF. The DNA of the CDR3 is TGTGCCAGCAGTGAAGCTCTCCGCACAGATACGCAGTATTTT. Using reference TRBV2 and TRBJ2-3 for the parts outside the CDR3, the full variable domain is EPEVTQTPSHQVTQMGQEVILRCVPISNHLYFYWYRQILGQKVEFLVSFYNNEISEKSEIFDDQFSVERPDGSNFTLKIRSTKLEDSAMYFCASSEALRTDTQYFGPGTRLTVL.

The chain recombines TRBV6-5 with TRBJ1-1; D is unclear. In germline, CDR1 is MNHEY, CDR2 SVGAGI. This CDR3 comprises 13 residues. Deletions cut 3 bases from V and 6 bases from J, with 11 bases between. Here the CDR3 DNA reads TGTGCCAGCAGTTATCGGTCGTCCCCTGAAGCTTTCTTT. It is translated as CASSYRSSPEAFF.

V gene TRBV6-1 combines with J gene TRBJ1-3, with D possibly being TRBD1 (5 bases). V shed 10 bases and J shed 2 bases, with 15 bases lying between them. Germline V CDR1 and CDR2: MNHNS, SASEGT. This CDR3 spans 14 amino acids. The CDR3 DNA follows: TGTGCCAAGTGTGGGGCCCCGGCTGGAAACACCATATATTTT. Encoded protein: CAKCGAPAGNTIYF.

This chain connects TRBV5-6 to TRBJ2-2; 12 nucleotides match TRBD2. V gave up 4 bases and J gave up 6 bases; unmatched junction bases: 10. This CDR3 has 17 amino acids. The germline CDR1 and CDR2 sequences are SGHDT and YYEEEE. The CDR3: CASSPDLAGGASGELFF. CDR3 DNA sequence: TGTGCCAGCAGCCCGGACCTAGCGGGGGGGGCCTCCGGGGAGCTGTTTTTT. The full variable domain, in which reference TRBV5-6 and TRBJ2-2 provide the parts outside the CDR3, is DAGVTQSPTHLIKTRGQQVTLRCSPKSGHDTVSWYQQALGQGPQFIFQYYEEEERQRGNFPDRFSGHQFPNYSSELNVNALLLGDSALYLCASSPDLAGGASGELFFGEGSRLTVL.

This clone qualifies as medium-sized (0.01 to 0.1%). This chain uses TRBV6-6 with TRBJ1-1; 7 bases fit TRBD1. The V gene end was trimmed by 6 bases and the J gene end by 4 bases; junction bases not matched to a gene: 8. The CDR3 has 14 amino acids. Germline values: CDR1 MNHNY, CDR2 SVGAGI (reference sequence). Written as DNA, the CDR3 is TGTGCCAGCAGGCTGACAGGGTCTACCACTGAAGCTTTCTTT. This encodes CASRLTGSTTEAFF.

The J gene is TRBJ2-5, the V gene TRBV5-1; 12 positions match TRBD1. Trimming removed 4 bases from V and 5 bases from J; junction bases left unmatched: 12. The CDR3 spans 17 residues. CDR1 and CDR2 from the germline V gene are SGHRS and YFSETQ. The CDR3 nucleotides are TGCGCCAGCAGCGGGGGACAGGGGGCCCTATCGGCGGAGACCCAGTACTTC. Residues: CASSGGQGALSAETQYF.

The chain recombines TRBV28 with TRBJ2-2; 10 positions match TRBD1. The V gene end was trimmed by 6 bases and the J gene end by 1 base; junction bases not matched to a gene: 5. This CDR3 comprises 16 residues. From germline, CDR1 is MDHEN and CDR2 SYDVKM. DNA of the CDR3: TGTGCCAGCAGATCCAGGGACAGGGGGAACACCGGGGAGCTGTTTTTT. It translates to CASRSRDRGNTGELFF.

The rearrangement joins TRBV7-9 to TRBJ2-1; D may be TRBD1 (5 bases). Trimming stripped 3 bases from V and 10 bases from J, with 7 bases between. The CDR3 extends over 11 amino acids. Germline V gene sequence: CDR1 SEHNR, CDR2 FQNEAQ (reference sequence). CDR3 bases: TGTGCCAGCAGCTTTAACAGGGAGCAGTTCTTC. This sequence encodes CASSFNREQFF.

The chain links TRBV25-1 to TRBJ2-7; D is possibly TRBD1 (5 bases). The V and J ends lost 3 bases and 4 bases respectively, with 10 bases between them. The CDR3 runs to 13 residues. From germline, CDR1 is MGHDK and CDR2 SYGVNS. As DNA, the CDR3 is TGTGCCAGCAGTGATGGCCAGGGTTACGAGCAGTACTTC. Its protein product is CASSDGQGYEQYF.

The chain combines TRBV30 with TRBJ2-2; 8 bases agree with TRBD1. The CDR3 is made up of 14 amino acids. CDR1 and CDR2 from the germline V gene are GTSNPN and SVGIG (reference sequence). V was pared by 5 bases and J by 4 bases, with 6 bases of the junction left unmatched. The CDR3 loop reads CAWGGQGGTGELFF. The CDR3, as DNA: TGTGCCTGGGGCGGACAGGGAGGCACCGGGGAGCTGTTTTTT.

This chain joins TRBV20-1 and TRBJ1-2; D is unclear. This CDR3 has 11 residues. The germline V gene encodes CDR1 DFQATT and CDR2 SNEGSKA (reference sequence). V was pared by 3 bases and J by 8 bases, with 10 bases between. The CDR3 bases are TGCAGTGCTAGCACAGATCCGGGCTACACCTTC. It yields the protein CSASTDPGYTF.

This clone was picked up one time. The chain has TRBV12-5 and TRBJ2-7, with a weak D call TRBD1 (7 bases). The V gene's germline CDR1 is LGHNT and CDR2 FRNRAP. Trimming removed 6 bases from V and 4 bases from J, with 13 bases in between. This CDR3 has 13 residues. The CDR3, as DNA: TGTGCTAGTGGCAGGGGGGCAATATACGAGCAGTACTTC. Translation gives CASGRGAIYEQYF.

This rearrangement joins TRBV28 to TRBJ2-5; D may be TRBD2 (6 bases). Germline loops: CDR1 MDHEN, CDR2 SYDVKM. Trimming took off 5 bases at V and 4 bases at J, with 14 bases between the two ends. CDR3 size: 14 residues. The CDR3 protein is CASSVFRERETQYF. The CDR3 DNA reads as TGTGCCAGCAGTGTCTTTCGGGAGAGAGAGACCCAGTACTTC. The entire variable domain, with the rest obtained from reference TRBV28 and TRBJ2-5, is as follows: DVKVTQSSRYLVKRTGEKVFLECVQDMDHENMFWYRQDPGLGLRLIYFSYDVKMKEKGDIPEGYSVSREKKERFSLILESASTNQTSMYLCASSVFRERETQYFGPGTRLLVL.

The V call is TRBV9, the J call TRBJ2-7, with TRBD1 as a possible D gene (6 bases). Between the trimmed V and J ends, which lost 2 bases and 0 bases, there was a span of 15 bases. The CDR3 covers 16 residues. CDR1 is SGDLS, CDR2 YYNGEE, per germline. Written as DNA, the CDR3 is TGTGCCAGCAGCGTGGGACCGGGACACGGCTCCTACGAGCAGTACTTC. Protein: CASSVGPGHGSYEQYF. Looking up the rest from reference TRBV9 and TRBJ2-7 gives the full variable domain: DSGVTQTPKHLITATGQRVTLRCSPRSGDLSVYWYQQSLDQGLQFLIQYYNGEERAKGNILERFSAQQFPDLHSELNLSSLELGDSALYFCASSVGPGHGSYEQYFGPGTRLTVT.

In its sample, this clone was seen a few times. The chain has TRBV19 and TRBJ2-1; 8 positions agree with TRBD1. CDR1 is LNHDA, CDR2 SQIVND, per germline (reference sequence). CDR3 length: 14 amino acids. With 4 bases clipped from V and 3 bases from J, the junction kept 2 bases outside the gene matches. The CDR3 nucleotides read TGTGCCAGTAGTAGGACAGGGTACTACAATGAGCAGTTCTTC. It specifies CASSRTGYYNEQFF.

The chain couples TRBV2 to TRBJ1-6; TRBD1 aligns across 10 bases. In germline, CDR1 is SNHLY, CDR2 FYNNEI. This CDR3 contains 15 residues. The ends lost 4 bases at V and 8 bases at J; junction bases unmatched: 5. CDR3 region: CASSAEGQGYSPLHF. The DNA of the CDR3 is TGTGCCAGCAGTGCGGAGGGACAGGGGTATTCACCCCTCCACTTT.

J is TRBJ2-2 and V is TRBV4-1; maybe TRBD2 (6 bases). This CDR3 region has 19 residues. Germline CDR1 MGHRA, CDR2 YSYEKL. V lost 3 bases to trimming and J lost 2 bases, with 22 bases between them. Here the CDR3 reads CASSHLPPQPGLNTGELFF. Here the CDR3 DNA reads TGCGCCAGCAGCCACCTACCTCCACAGCCGGGACTTAACACCGGGGAGCTGTTTTTT.

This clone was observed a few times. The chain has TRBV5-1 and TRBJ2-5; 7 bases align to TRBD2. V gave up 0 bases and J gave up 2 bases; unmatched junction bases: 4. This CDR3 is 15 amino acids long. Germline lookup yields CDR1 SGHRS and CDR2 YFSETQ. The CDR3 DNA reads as TGCGCCAGCAGCTTGGTGCCTAGCGGTCAAGAGACCCAGTACTTC. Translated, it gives CASSLVPSGQETQYF.

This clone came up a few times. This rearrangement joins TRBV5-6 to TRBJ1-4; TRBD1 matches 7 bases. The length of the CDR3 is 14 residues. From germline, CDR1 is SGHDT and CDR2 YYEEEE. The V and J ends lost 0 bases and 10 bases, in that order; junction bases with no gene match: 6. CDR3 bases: TGTGCCAGCAGCTTGGTTCAGGGGGTCGGAAAACTGTTTTTT. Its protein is CASSLVQGVGKLFF. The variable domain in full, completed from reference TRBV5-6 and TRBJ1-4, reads DAGVTQSPTHLIKTRGQQVTLRCSPKSGHDTVSWYQQALGQGPQFIFQYYEEEERQRGNFPDRFSGHQFPNYSSELNVNALLLGDSALYLCASSLVQGVGKLFFGSGTQLSVL.

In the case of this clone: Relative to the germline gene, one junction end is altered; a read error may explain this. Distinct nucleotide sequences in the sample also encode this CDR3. CDR3 sequence (DNA): TGTGCCAGTAGCTTGAATTTAGGGGGTTCCTATGGCTACACCTTC. Its translation: CASSLNLGGSYGYTF. The chain combines TRBV5-5 with TRBJ1-2; perhaps TRBD1 as D (6 bases). Germline V lookup: CDR1 SGHKS, CDR2 YYEKEE (reference sequence). The CDR3 spans 15 residues.

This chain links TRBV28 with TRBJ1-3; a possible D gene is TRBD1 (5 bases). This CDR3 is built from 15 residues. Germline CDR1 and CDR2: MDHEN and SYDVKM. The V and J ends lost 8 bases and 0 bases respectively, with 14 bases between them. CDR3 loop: CASWKTGSSGNTIYF. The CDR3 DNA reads TGTGCCAGCTGGAAAACAGGTAGCTCTGGAAACACCATATATTTT.

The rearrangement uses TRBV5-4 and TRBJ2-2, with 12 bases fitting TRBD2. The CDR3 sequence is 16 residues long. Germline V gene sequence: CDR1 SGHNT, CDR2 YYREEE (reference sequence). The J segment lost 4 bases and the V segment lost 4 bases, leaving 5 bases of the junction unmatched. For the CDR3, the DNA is TGTGCCAGCAGCGTTACTAGCGGGGGGCGCACCGGGGAGCTGTTTTTT. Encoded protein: CASSVTSGGRTGELFF.

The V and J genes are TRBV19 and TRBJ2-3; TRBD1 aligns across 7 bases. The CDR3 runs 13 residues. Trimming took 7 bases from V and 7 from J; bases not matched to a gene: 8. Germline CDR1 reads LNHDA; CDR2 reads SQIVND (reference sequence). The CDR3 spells CASTQGDTNTQYF. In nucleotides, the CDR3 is TGTGCCAGTACGCAGGGGGACACCAATACGCAGTATTTT. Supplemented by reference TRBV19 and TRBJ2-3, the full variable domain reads DGGITQSPKYLFRKEGQNVTLSCEQNLNHDAMYWYRQDPGQGLRLIYYSQIVNDFQKGDIAEGYSVSREKKESFPLTVTSAQKNPTAFYLCASTQGDTNTQYFGPGTRLTVL.

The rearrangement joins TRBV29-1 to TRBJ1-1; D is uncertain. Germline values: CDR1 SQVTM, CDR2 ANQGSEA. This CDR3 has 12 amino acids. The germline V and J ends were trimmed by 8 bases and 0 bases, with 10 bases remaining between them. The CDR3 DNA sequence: TGCAGCTTCGGACTGATGAACACTGAAGCTTTCTTT. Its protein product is CSFGLMNTEAFF.

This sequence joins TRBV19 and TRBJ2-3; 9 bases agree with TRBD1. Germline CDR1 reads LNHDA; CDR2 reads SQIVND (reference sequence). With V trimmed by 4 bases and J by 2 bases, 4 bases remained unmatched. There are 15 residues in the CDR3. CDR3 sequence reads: CASSRGTGNTDTQYF. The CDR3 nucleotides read TGTGCCAGTAGTAGAGGGACAGGGAACACAGATACGCAGTATTTT.

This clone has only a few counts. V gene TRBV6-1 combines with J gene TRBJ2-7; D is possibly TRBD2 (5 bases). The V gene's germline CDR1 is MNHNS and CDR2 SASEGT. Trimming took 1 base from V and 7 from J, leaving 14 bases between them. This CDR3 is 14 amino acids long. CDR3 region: CASSEEVVAREQYF. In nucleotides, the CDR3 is TGTGCCAGCAGTGAAGAGGTGGTAGCGCGGGAGCAGTACTTC.

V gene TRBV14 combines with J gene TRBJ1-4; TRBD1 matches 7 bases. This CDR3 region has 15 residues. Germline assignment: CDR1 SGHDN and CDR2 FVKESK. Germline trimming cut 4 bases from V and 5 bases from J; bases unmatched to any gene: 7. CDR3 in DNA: TGTGCCAGCAGCCCCCTAACAGGGGTAAATGAAAAACTGTTTTTT. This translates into CASSPLTGVNEKLFF.

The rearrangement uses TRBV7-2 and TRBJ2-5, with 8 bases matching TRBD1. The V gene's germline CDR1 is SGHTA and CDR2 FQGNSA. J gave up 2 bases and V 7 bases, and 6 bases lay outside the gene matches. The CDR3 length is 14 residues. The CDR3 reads CASNRGTGQETQYF. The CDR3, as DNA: TGTGCCAGCAACAGAGGGACAGGTCAAGAGACCCAGTACTTC.